This T cell receptor (beta chain) appears in the sequencing data of a study of PD-1 blockade in classical Hodgkin lymphoma. CDR3 length: 14 residues. From germline, CDR1 is SGHNT and CDR2 YENEEA. With 4 bases removed from V and 6 bases from J, the gap between germline ends came to 14 bases. Data came from immunoSEQ multiplex PCR; TCRdb stores just in-frame clones and leaves some out. The sample carries tens of thousands of clones, 87% recorded once. Each patient's relapse followed autologous stem cell transplantation, and brentuximab vedotin exposure varied. V and J are TRBV11-3 and TRBJ2-3; no clear D. This clonotype was obtained from a human donor with classical Hodgkin lymphoma. Sample: peripheral blood mononuclear cells (PBMCs), taken at baseline. The CDR3 DNA follows: TGTGCCAGCAGCTCTTACCTGCACGAGGATACGCAGTATTTT. This sequence encodes CASSSYLHEDTQYF. The complete variable domain, with remaining parts taken from reference TRBV11-3 and TRBJ2-3, reads EAGVVQSPRYKIIEKKQPVAFWCNPISGHNTLYWYLQNLGQGPELLIRYENEEAVDDSQLPKDRFSAERLKGVDSTLKIQPAELGDSAVYLCASSSYLHEDTQYFGPGTRLTVL.